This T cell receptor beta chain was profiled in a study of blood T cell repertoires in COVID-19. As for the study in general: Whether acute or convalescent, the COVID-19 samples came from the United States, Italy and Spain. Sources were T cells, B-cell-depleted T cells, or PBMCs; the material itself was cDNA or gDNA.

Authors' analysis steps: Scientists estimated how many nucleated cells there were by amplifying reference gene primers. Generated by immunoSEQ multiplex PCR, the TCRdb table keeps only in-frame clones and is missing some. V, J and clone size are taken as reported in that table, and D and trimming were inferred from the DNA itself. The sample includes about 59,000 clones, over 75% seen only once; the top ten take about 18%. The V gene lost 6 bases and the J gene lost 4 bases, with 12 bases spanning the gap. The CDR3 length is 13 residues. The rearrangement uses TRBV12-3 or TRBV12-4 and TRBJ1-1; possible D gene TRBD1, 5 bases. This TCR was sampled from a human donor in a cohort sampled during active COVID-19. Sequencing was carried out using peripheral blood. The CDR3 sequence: CASRWGGGTEAFF. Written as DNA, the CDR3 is TGTGCCAGCAGGTGGGGGGGAGGCACTGAAGCTTTCTTT.